This T cell receptor beta chain was identified in a study of T cell responses to AZD1222 COVID-19 vaccine. The CDR3 contains 15 residues. Germline CDR1 and CDR2: SNHLY and FYNNEI. Trimming took 6 bases from V and 3 from J; bases not matched to a gene: 3. Profiled with immunoSEQ multiplex PCR; TCRdb holds only in-frame clones, not every one. The sample has approximately 170,000 clones, approximately 90% seen once; the top ten hold about 4.5%. The source is an adult in good health. The sequencing here drew on peripheral blood, taken on day 0 of AZD1222 vaccination. The chain is built from TRBV2 and TRBJ2-2; 11 bases are a match to TRBD1. The CDR3 DNA reads as TGTGCCAGCAGCCGGACAGGGGGCTACACCGGGGAGCTGTTTTTT. It translates to CASSRTGGYTGELFF.